This TCR beta chain was sequenced in a study of blood T cell repertoires in COVID-19. About the research overall: PBMCs, B-cell-depleted T cells, or T cells provided the cDNA or gDNA that made up the material.

Per the authors' pipeline: Estimated nucleated cell counts came from reference gene primer amplification. Method: immunoSEQ multiplex PCR; TCRdb's copy keeps in-frame clones and lacks some. The V and J calls and clone size were taken over from that table, and D and trimming were inferred from the DNA. The data hold approximately 170,000 clones, with 86% observed a single time. With 1 base removed from V and 0 bases from J, the gap between germline ends came to 12 bases. CDR3 length: 16 amino acids. The germline CDR1 and CDR2 sequences are LGHDT and YNNKEL (reference sequence). V gene TRBV3-1 (or the pseudogene TRBV3-2) combines with J gene TRBJ1-1, with no clear D. This receptor was taken from an elderly woman in a cohort sampled during active or convalescent COVID-19. Sample: peripheral blood. CDR3 sequence: CASSQAWSRMNTEAFF. CDR3 DNA sequence: TGTGCCAGCAGCCAAGCTTGGTCCAGAATGAACACTGAAGCTTTCTTT.